These 16 T cell receptor beta chains share one sample of origin, sequenced in a study of post-analysis software for immune sequencing data. Antigens for these TCRs are unknown. Study-wide findings and caveats: Patients showed TRBV5-6, TRBV5-1 and TRBV20-1 among four to six TRBV segments more frequent than in controls.

Unique molecular identifiers featured in each of the TCR beta cDNA libraries. TCRdb reanalysed the PCR reads using MiXCR and keeps one entry per CDR3 protein. Of about 620,000 distinct CDR3 sequences listed, 40% to 50% are singletons. Sequenced input: blood. These TCRs come from a girl under 18 with multiple sclerosis.

V and J are TRBV7-2 and TRBJ2-5, with TRBD1 as a possible D gene (5 bases). CDR3 length: 14 amino acids. CDR1 and CDR2 (germline): SGHTA, FQGNSA. The V end lost 1 base, the J end lost 2 bases, and 8 bases lay between the germline ends. For the CDR3, the DNA is TGTGCCAGCAGCTTAGAGGGGCTACAAGAGACCCAGTACTTC. Translation gives CASSLEGLQETQYF.

The CDR3 DNA follows: TGTGCCATCAGTGTTTCTACAGGGTCTGGCTATGGCTACACCTTC. This codes for CAISVSTGSGYGYTF. The chain combines TRBV10-3 with TRBJ1-2, with TRBD1 as a possible D gene (6 bases). The germline gives CDR1 ENHRY, CDR2 SYGVKD. Trimming stripped 4 bases from V and 4 bases from J, with 16 bases between. The CDR3 sequence is 15 residues long.

The V and J genes are TRBV29-1 and TRBJ2-7; 8 positions match TRBD2. This CDR3 comprises 13 residues. V lost 8 bases, J lost 3 bases, and 9 bases stayed unmatched. CDR1 and CDR2 (germline): SQVTM, ANQGSEA. For the CDR3, the DNA is TGCAGCATGGAAGACGGGACTAGCTACGAGCAGTACTTC. It specifies CSMEDGTSYEQYF.

J is TRBJ2-1 and V is TRBV30; D tentatively fits TRBD1 or TRBD2 (5 bases each). V gave up 3 bases and J gave up 3 bases, with 12 bases separating them. The CDR3 is made up of 14 amino acids. The germline V gene has CDR1 GTSNPN and CDR2 SVGIG (reference sequence). The CDR3 DNA sequence: TGTGCCTGGAGGAGGTGGGGGATCTACAATGAGCAGTTCTTC. This sequence encodes CAWRRWGIYNEQFF. The variable domain in full, with the rest retrieved from reference TRBV30 and TRBJ2-1, is SQTIHQWPATLVQPVGSPLSLECTVEGTSNPNLYWYRQAAGRGLQLLFYSVGIGQISSEVPQNLSASRPQDRQFILSSKKLLLSDSGFYLCAWRRWGIYNEQFFGPGTRLTVL.

The chain carries TRBV3-1 and TRBJ2-7, with unresolved D. The CDR3 consists of 14 residues. V was clipped by 0 bases and J by 5 bases, with 11 bases between them. Germline assignment: CDR1 LGHDT and CDR2 YNNKEL (reference sequence). Here the CDR3 reads CASSQEYVNNEQYF. Written as DNA, the CDR3 is TGTGCCAGCAGCCAAGAATACGTAAACAACGAGCAGTACTTC.

The genes are TRBV5-6 and TRBJ2-5; TRBD1 matches at 7 bases. The CDR3 loop spans 15 amino acids. V was pared by 4 bases and J by 2 bases, with 8 bases of the junction left unmatched. Germline V gene lookup returns CDR1 SGHDT and CDR2 YYEEEE. CDR3 sequence: CASSQTGLFQETQYF. The CDR3 coding sequence is TGTGCCAGCAGCCAGACAGGGTTATTTCAAGAGACCCAGTACTTC.

In this sample, this clonotype turned up once. The junction differs from germline at one of its ends, possibly a read error. The CDR3 loop reads CASSLNRGSTGELCF. The CDR3 coding sequence is TGCGCCAGCAGCCTCAACAGGGGGAGCACCGGGGAGCTGTGTTTT. This chain uses TRBV5-1 with TRBJ2-2; 8 nucleotides agree with TRBD1. Germline V gene sequence: CDR1 SGHRS, CDR2 YFSETQ. CDR3 length: 15 amino acids.

There are a few counts of this clonotype. CDR3 in DNA: TGCGCCAGCAACCAAGAGGCCTGGGGGAATGAGCAGTTCTTC. It is translated as CASNQEAWGNEQFF. V is TRBV5-1 and J is TRBJ2-1; D is possibly TRBD1 or TRBD2 (5 bases each). V gave up 6 bases and J gave up 7 bases, with 17 bases separating them. The CDR3 covers 14 residues. Per the germline V gene, CDR1 is SGHRS and CDR2 is YFSETQ. Variable domain in full (rest from reference TRBV5-1 and TRBJ2-1): KAGVTQTPRYLIKTRGQQVTLSCSPISGHRSVSWYQQTPGQGLQFLFEYFSETQRNKGNFPGRFSGRQFSNSRSEMNVSTLELGDSALYLCASNQEAWGNEQFFGPGTRLTVL.

The sample holds a few counts of this clonotype. This chain uses TRBV7-2 with TRBJ1-6; TRBD1 aligns across 7 bases. V was pared by 3 bases and J by 8 bases, with 4 bases of the junction left unmatched. Per the germline V gene, CDR1 is SGHTA and CDR2 is FQGNSA. The CDR3 consists of 14 residues. CDR3 nucleotides: TGTGCCAGCAGCTTGGACAGGATAGATTCACCCCTCCACTTT. Encoded protein: CASSLDRIDSPLHF. Drawing the rest from reference TRBV7-2 and TRBJ1-6, the complete variable domain is GAGVSQSPSNKVTEKGKDVELRCDPISGHTALYWYRQSLGQGLEFLIYFQGNSAPDKSGLPSDRFSAERTGGSVSTLTIQRTQQEDSAVYLCASSLDRIDSPLHFGNGTRLTVT.

This clonotype occurred a few times. The chain recombines TRBV5-5 with TRBJ2-7; D perhaps matches TRBD2 (5 bases). Trimming shortened V by 0 bases and J by 4 bases, and 8 bases separated the two germline ends. Germline lookup yields CDR1 SGHKS and CDR2 YYEKEE (reference sequence). The CDR3 runs to 13 residues. The DNA for the CDR3 is TGTGCCAGCAGCTTGGAGAGGAGGTACGAGCAGTACTTC. It specifies CASSLERRYEQYF.

The chain links TRBV12-3 or TRBV12-4 to TRBJ2-1, with D unclear. Trimming left V 5 bases short and J 3 bases short, with 11 bases between. This CDR3 comprises 14 residues. CDR3 amino acids: CASSPSKHYNEQFF. In DNA, the CDR3 is TGTGCCAGCAGTCCGAGCAAACACTACAATGAGCAGTTCTTC.

This clonotype was detected only a few times. V gene TRBV20-1 combines with J gene TRBJ2-1; 7 positions agree with TRBD2. The CDR3 runs to 14 residues. Germline V gene data show CDR1 as DFQATT and CDR2 as SNEGSKA (reference sequence). V shed 3 bases, J shed 5 bases, and the junction held 7 bases outside the gene matches. CDR3 region: CSASGWGGDNEQFF. CDR3 sequence (DNA): TGCAGTGCTAGCGGGTGGGGGGGAGACAATGAGCAGTTCTTC.

The chain joins TRBV27 to TRBJ2-7, with D tentatively TRBD1 (5 bases). The CDR3 has 15 amino acids. Germline lookup yields CDR1 MNHEY and CDR2 SMNVEV (reference sequence). Trimming took 6 bases from V and 3 from J, leaving 18 bases between them. CDR3 coding DNA: TGTGCCAGCAGCCCCGAGCAGGGTCGGGTCTACGAGCAGTACTTC. Translated: CASSPEQGRVYEQYF.

This CDR3 reads CASSLKRNGASSSYEQYF. The CDR3 region has the DNA TGTGCCAGCAGTTTAAAACGAAATGGGGCCTCCTCATCCTACGAGCAGTACTTC. The rearrangement links TRBV27 to TRBJ2-1, with D possibly matching TRBD1 (5 bases). Gene TRBJ2-7 matches the end of the DNA better, so the J call may be wrong. This CDR3 has 18 residues. CDR1 MNHEY and CDR2 SMNVEV come from the germline V gene (reference sequence).

This chain uses TRBV5-1 with TRBJ2-1; 7 bases align to TRBD2. Germline V gene data show CDR1 as SGHRS and CDR2 as YFSETQ. The V and J ends lost 5 bases and 3 bases, in that order; junction bases with no gene match: 11. The CDR3 totals 16 residues. CDR3 coding DNA: TGCGCCAGCAGTCTGGGGGGGGACTTTCACTACAATGAGCAGTTCTTC. Its protein product is CASSLGGDFHYNEQFF. Combining the CDR3 with reference TRBV5-1 and TRBJ2-1 gives the whole variable domain KAGVTQTPRYLIKTRGQQVTLSCSPISGHRSVSWYQQTPGQGLQFLFEYFSETQRNKGNFPGRFSGRQFSNSRSEMNVSTLELGDSALYLCASSLGGDFHYNEQFFGPGTRLTVL.

The chain is built from TRBV4-1 and TRBJ2-1; 7 positions match TRBD2. The CDR3 totals 19 residues. Germline V gene sequence: CDR1 MGHRA, CDR2 YSYEKL. J gave up 7 bases and V 5 bases, and 23 bases lay outside the gene matches. This CDR3 is CASSTREVASGFSGNEQFF. CDR3 coding DNA: TGCGCCAGCAGCACACGCGAAGTGGCTAGCGGTTTTTCAGGGAATGAGCAGTTCTTC.